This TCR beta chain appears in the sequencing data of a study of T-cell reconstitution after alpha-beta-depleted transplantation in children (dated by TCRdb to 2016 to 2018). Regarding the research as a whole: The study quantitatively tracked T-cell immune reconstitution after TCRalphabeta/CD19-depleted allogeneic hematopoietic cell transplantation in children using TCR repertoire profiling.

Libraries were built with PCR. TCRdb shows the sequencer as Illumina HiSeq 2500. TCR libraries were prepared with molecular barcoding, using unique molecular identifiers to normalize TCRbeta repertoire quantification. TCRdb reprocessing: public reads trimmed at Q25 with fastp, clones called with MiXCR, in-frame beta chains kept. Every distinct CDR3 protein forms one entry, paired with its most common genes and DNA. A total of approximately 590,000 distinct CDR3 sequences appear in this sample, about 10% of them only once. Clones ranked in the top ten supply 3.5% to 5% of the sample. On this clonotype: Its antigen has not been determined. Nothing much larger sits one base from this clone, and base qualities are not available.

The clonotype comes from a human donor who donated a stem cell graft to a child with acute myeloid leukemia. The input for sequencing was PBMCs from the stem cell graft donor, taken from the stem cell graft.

The sequence in DNA is TGTGCCAGCAGCCTTCCTGGACAGGGCTACTACGAGCAGTACTTC. It translates to CASSLPGQGYYEQYF. The V gene is TRBV28 and the J gene is TRBJ2-7; 8 bases in the middle match TRBD1. The germline V gene encodes CDR1 MDHEN and CDR2 SYDVKM. Spanning cysteine to phenylalanine, the CDR3 consists of 15 amino acids. Solely the CDR3 DNA is kept, with 45 bases framed from the first base. For this chain, trimming is 6 bases at the V end and 3 bases at the J end, and the number of junction bases without a gene match is 10. With all but the CDR3 taken from the reference TRBV28 and TRBJ2-7 genes, the full variable domain is: DVKVTQSSRYLVKRTGEKVFLECVQDMDHENMFWYRQDPGLGLRLIYFSYDVKMKEKGDIPEGYSVSREKKERFSLILESASTNQTSMYLCASSLPGQGYYEQYFGPGTRLTVT.